The clone carrying this TCR beta chain was seen a handful of times. The target antigen is unknown. These data originate in a study of T cells after yellow fever vaccination. The germline gives CDR1 SEHNR, CDR2 FQNEAQ (reference sequence). This CDR3 has 13 amino acids. Trimming shortened V by 7 bases and J by 0 bases, and 9 bases separated the two germline ends. A 5'RACE template-switching step, the method used to make TCR cDNA, added a universal primer site and UMIs. TCRdb reprocessed the 5' RACE reads with MiXCR, giving one entry per CDR3 protein. This sample has 280,000 or so distinct CDR3 sequences; roughly 9% occur once, and the top ten carry around 3.5%. Broader study findings: A minor fraction of clonotypes spanned both CD4 and CD8 compartments. Contaminating bulk clonotypes could be abundant in FACS-sorted repertoires. Re-detected after boosting: most primary clones, more than 95% of CD4 and over 80% of CD8.

The V and J genes are TRBV7-9 and TRBJ1-1; no definite D call. The TCR sequence derives from a man aged 18 to 29 who received the YFV17D yellow fever vaccine. The sample consisted of CD4+ T cells sorted from PBMCs, taken 5 days after the yellow fever booster vaccination. CDR3 residues: CASTGQLNTEAFF. The CDR3 nucleotides read TGTGCCAGCACGGGTCAGCTGAACACTGAAGCTTTCTTT.